This TCR beta chain was obtained from a study of shared clonotypes between healthy human individuals. Sequenced by immunoSEQ multiplex PCR; TCRdb stores in-frame clones only, minus some. The table records millions of clones, about 95% of them present only once. Naive CD8 cells lacked CD45RO, underwent positive selection for CCR7 and left out terminally differentiated effector memory CD45RA+ cells. V lost 3 bases and J 2 bases, leaving 13 bases between the germline ends. CDR1 is SGDLS, CDR2 YYNGEE, per germline. This CDR3 has 15 residues. A single count supports this clone. The chain couples TRBV9 to TRBJ2-3; D might be TRBD1 or TRBD2, each matching 6 bases. The sequence came from a man aged 18-30 years in good health. The sample was naive CD8+ T cells sorted from blood. In DNA, the CDR3 is TGTGCCAGCAGCGACGAAGGGGGGTTCACAGATACGCAGTATTTT. Its protein is CASSDEGGFTDTQYF. Full variable domain (missing parts from reference TRBV9 and TRBJ2-3): DSGVTQTPKHLITATGQRVTLRCSPRSGDLSVYWYQQSLDQGLQFLIQYYNGEERAKGNILERFSAQQFPDLHSELNLSSLELGDSALYFCASSDEGGFTDTQYFGPGTRLTVL.